At least ten counts were recorded for the clone carrying this T cell receptor (beta chain). The antigen is unknown. The sample originates from a study of early T cells in non-severe SARS-CoV-2 infection. The wider study: Bulk RNA taken from unsorted whole blood was sequenced, leaving chains unpaired.

Study findings and constraints: Anti-spike CD8 specificities were favored by VDJdb matching, whose results missed private and CD4 specificities.

The TCR library protocol was used to attach unique molecular identifiers. These identifiers were attached to individual cDNA molecules. TCRdb processed the 5' RACE reads anew with MiXCR; each CDR3 protein has one entry. Seen here are about 33,000 distinct CDR3 sequences, just under 4% observed once, and the top ten hold 9% to 10%. The CDR3 runs to 15 residues. CDR1 MGHDK and CDR2 SYGVNS come from the germline V gene. J gave up 8 bases and V 3 bases, and 5 bases lay outside the gene matches. This TCR was sampled from an adult who was a healthcare worker with PCR-confirmed SARS-CoV-2 infection or an uninfected control (not recorded which). The chain combines TRBV25-1 with TRBJ2-1; 12 bases line up with TRBD2. The sequenced material came from whole blood. The DNA for the CDR3 is TGTGCCAGCAGTGAGGCTAGCGGGAGGGAGTATGAGCAGTTCTTC. This translates into CASSEASGREYEQFF.